This T cell receptor beta chain came from a study of T cells after yellow fever vaccination (dated by TCRdb to between 2018 and 2020). Background on the whole study: The SMART-Seq v4 Ultra Low Input RNA kit was used to prepare libraries from fractions with low cell numbers. Bulk TCR alpha and beta repertoires were sequenced longitudinally to track T-cell clones before and after primary and booster YFV17D yellow fever vaccination. Two healthy male donors, one aged 18 to 30 and one aged 30 to 40 years, made up the cohort. Blood was collected at multiple timepoints before and after primary and secondary immunization, and bulk PBMC replicates and cell subsets were isolated.

The label giving this sample's treatment or condition can be read as: live attenuated yellow fever vaccine strain. At each blood-draw timepoint, two biological replicates of bulk PBMCs were collected. PBMCs were isolated from peripheral blood using a standard Ficoll-Paque protocol. TriZol was used to extract RNA from bulk PBMCs, CD4 and CD8 fractions, and dextramer-positive and dextramer-negative fractions. This clonotype came up a few times. The specificity of this receptor is unknown. No qualities accompany the bases; no much larger clone lies one base away. The sequencer listed for this sample is Illumina NovaSeq 6000. TCR cDNA was made using 5'RACE template switching, a step that added a universal primer site and unique molecular identifiers. cDNA synthesis was primed from both the TCR alpha and TCR beta constant segments. Two PCR steps were used to amplify libraries, with sample barcodes and sequencing adapters being added in the second step. Libraries were sequenced on Illumina HiSeq 2500 (2x100 bp) or NovaSeq (2x150 bp). On the study's bioinformatics: MIGEC handled demultiplexing of reads and collapsing into UMI consensus sequences, while MiXCR performed V(D)J alignment. Vaccine-responding clonotypes were defined with edgeR using replicate PBMC samples, requiring FDR below 0.01 and a log2 fold change above 5 up to day 15. CD4 or CD8 identity was assigned to each bulk clonotype according to whether the clonotype was present at higher abundance in the sequenced CD4 repertoire or the sequenced CD8 repertoire. Using fastp trimming at Q25 and MiXCR clonotype assembly, TCRdb reanalyzed the public sequencing data and kept in-frame beta chains. Entries that share a CDR3 protein sequence are merged under the most common genes and DNA. These V and J calls originate from TCRdb's pipeline instead of the authors' own analysis. Counted in this sample were 350,000 to 550,000 distinct CDR3 sequences; around 20% of them appeared once. The top ten clones comprise over 15% of the sample.

Taken from the germline V gene, the CDR1 and CDR2 loops are SGDLS and YYNGEE. Trimming removed 1 base from V and 3 bases from J; the gene matches leave 5 bases unexplained. The CDR3, from cysteine to phenylalanine, totals 15 residues. Solely the CDR3 DNA is kept, with 45 bases framed from the first base. Study-wide conclusions, independent of this receptor: Because abundant contaminating clonotypes from the bulk population could be contained in FACS-sorted repertoires, computational filtering was required. Compared with the primary T-cell response, the secondary T-cell response was weaker but faster, peaking on day 5 rather than day 15. After the booster, most of the clones that had expanded following primary vaccination were detected again (roughly 97% of CD4 and around 90% of CD8), which suggests that memory was broadly maintained. A small fraction of clonotypes showed up in both the CD4 and CD8 compartments, probably as a result of convergent recombination. Because the study included only a couple of donors, the extent to which the findings can be generalized is limited.

This receptor was taken from a young man who received the YFV17D yellow fever vaccine. Material: PBMCs, obtained before the yellow fever booster vaccination. Recombination connected TRBV9 to TRBJ2-3; TRBD2 aligns with 7 central bases. The nucleotide sequence reads as follows: TGTGCCAGCAGCGTACTGACCGGGGGGACAGATACGCAGTATTTT. This yields the protein CASSVLTGGTDTQYF.